This is a list of T cell receptor beta chains from one sample in a study of CD8 T cells in ankylosing spondylitis. Each CDR3 protein is one row after TCRdb ran MiXCR on the 5' RACE reads. The sample lists 150,000 to 200,000 distinct CDR3 sequences; 10% to 15% were seen once. The sample consisted of blood, either unsorted or a sorted T cell fraction (not recorded which). These receptors were taken from a female donor with ankylosing spondylitis or in good health (not recorded which). The conserved cysteine and the conserved F or W are not part of the CDR3 here. The order of the fields is V gene, J gene, clone size, CDR3 protein. Clone size is given for some rows only: seen once, a few or many times, or a class if the clone is expanded.

v_gene: TRBV20-1; j_gene: TRBJ1-6; abundance: few; CDR3aa: SASRDSNSPLH
v_gene: TRBV4-1; j_gene: TRBJ1-2; abundance: many; CDR3aa: ASSQGSQSNYGYT
v_gene: TRBV6-2/TRBV6-3; j_gene: TRBJ2-1; abundance: many; CDR3aa: ASSSLAGAYNEQF
v_gene: TRBV29-1; j_gene: TRBJ2-7; abundance: many; CDR3aa: SAVSDRVSYEQY
v_gene: TRBV5-1; j_gene: TRBJ1-1; abundance: many; CDR3aa: ASSSYDTEAF
v_gene: TRBV11-2; j_gene: TRBJ2-7; abundance: -; CDR3aa: ASSLGVGEYEQY
v_gene: TRBV5-1; j_gene: TRBJ2-4; abundance: few; CDR3aa: ASSPTAGKNIQY
v_gene: TRBV5-8; j_gene: TRBJ1-6; abundance: -; CDR3aa: ASSWDSLEPLH
v_gene: TRBV3-1; j_gene: TRBJ2-7; abundance: few; CDR3aa: ASSQRSGTGFGEQY
v_gene: TRBV30; j_gene: TRBJ2-7; abundance: once; CDR3aa: AWSVMGTGVEQY
v_gene: TRBV15; j_gene: TRBJ2-5; abundance: -; CDR3aa: ATSRDAQIETQY
v_gene: TRBV29-1; j_gene: TRBJ1-1; abundance: many; CDR3aa: SVRLANTEAF
v_gene: TRBV7-8; j_gene: TRBJ2-2; abundance: many; CDR3aa: ASLAEISGKNTGELF